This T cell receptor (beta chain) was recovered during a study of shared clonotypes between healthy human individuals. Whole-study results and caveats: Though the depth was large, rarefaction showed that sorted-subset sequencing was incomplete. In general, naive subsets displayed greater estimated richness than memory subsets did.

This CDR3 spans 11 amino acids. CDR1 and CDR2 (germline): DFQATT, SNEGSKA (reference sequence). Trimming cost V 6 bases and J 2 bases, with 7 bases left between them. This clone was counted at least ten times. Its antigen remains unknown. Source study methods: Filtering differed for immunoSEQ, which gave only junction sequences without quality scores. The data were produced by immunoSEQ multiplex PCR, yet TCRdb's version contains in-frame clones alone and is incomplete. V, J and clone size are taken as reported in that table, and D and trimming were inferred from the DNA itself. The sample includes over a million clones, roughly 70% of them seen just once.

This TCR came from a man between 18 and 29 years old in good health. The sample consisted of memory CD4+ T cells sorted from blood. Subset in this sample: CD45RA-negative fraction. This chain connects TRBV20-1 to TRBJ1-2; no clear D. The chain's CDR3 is CSASANYGYTF. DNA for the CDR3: TGCAGTGCCTCGGCGAACTATGGCTACACCTTC.